This TCR beta chain was identified in a study of cytomegalovirus exposure and HLA in healthy donors. The wider study: Sequencing of about 179 million T cells in an earlier analysis found 100 million or so unique TCR beta sequences.

Study-wide results and caveats: The dataset shows that most TCR sequences were rare, while some public TCRs occurred in many donors.

With regard to this clone: What it recognizes is unknown.

With 2 bases clipped from V and 8 bases from J, the junction kept 14 bases outside the gene matches. CDR3 length: 15 amino acids. Germline V CDR1 and CDR2: GTSNPN, SVGIG (reference sequence). The PCR ran on 60 Vbeta and 13 Jbeta primers. Profiled with immunoSEQ multiplex PCR; TCRdb holds only in-frame clones, not every one. The table has under 200,000 clones, around four fifths seen once. The sample consisted of PBMCs. This chain connects TRBV30 to TRBJ1-2, with TRBD1 matching 7 bases. The sequence came from a woman aged 25 to 39 in good health and CMV-seronegative. The DNA for the CDR3 is TGTGCCTGGAGTAGCGGACAGGCAGCTTACGGGGGCTACACCTTC. Protein: CAWSSGQAAYGGYTF.